The 25 T cell receptor beta chains below were found in one sample sequenced in a study of T cell repertoires in cytomegalovirus infection. One entry per CDR3 protein, called by TCRdb with MiXCR from the reads. The data hold 150,000 or so distinct CDR3 sequences, with roughly 6% observed a single time. The specimen was PBMCs. The receptors come from a human donor in good health (CMV status not recorded). Some clones in this sample may be carry-over from other donors' samples.

This clonotype was recorded many times. The rearrangement uses TRBV5-1 and TRBJ2-3; 7 bases map to TRBD2. V gave up 2 bases and J gave up 4 bases; unmatched junction bases: 4. CDR3 length: 14 amino acids. Germline-derived CDR1 and CDR2 are SGHRS and YFSETQ. The CDR3 nucleotides read TGCGCCAGCAGCTTCGGGGGGTTGGCAGATACGCAGTATTTT. This translates into CASSFGGLADTQYF.

This clonotype was seen many times. V usage is TRBV25-1 and J usage is TRBJ1-3; D is undetermined. The CDR3 consists of 16 residues. V gave up 3 bases and J gave up 0 bases, with 12 bases separating them. Germline values: CDR1 MGHDK, CDR2 SYGVNS. The CDR3 DNA sequence: TGTGCCAGCAGTGATACCGGAGCTTCCTCTGGAAACACCATATATTTT. The encoded protein is CASSDTGASSGNTIYF. Together with reference TRBV25-1 and TRBJ1-3, the CDR3 gives the full variable domain: EADIYQTPRYLVIGTGKKITLECSQTMGHDKMYWYQQDPGMELHLIHYSYGVNSTEKGDLSSESTVSRIRTEHFPLTLESARPSHTSQYLCASSDTGASSGNTIYFGEGSWLTVV.

This clonotype was counted many times. V gene TRBV5-4 combines with J gene TRBJ2-2; 10 nucleotides align to TRBD2. Trimming removed 4 bases from V and 4 bases from J; junction bases left unmatched: 7. The CDR3 runs 16 residues. Germline-derived CDR1 and CDR2 are SGHNT and YYREEE (reference sequence). The CDR3 sequence is CASSLIAGGGTGELFF. CDR3 DNA sequence: TGTGCCAGCAGCCTCATAGCGGGGGGCGGCACCGGGGAGCTGTTTTTT.

The chain employs TRBV28 and TRBJ2-1, with D possibly being TRBD1 (6 bases). Germline assignment: CDR1 MDHEN and CDR2 SYDVKM. This CDR3 has 13 amino acids. The ends were cut back, 3 bases at V and 6 bases at J, with 9 bases in the middle. The CDR3 region is CASSLGAGNEQFF. CDR3 nucleotide sequence: TGTGCCAGCAGTTTGGGGGCGGGCAATGAGCAGTTCTTC.

This clonotype occurred a few times. The genes are TRBV9 and TRBJ2-3; 7 bases fit TRBD2. CDR1 SGDLS and CDR2 YYNGEE come from the germline V gene. The V gene end was trimmed by 2 bases and the J gene end by 6 bases; junction bases not matched to a gene: 9. The CDR3 spans 15 residues. CDR3 amino acids: CASSVRTSAVDTQYF. CDR3 nucleotides: TGTGCCAGCAGCGTTAGGACTAGTGCCGTTGATACGCAGTATTTT.

This clonotype was observed many times. V is TRBV7-3 and J is TRBJ2-6; possibly TRBD1 or TRBD2 for D (6 bases each). With 5 bases removed from V and 4 bases from J, the gap between germline ends came to 9 bases. Germline-derived CDR1 and CDR2 are SGHTA and FQGTGA. The CDR3 loop spans 14 amino acids. The DNA for the CDR3 is TGTGCCAGCAGCCGGGGGCCCGGGGCCAACGTCCTGACTTTC. Encoded protein: CASSRGPGANVLTF.

In this sample, this clonotype turned up many times. This chain uses TRBV19 with TRBJ2-7; the match to TRBD2 covers 11 bases. CDR3 length equals 16 residues. In germline, CDR1 is LNHDA, CDR2 SQIVND (reference sequence). The junction had 6 bases not matched to a gene; V was cut back by 5 bases and J by 0 bases. CDR3 bases: TGTGCCAGTAGTTCACGACTAGCGGGGAGCTCCTACGAGCAGTACTTC. The encoded protein is CASSSRLAGSSYEQYF.

In this sample, this clonotype turned up many times. V is TRBV7-2 and J is TRBJ2-6; 8 nucleotides agree with TRBD1. CDR3 length: 17 amino acids. CDR1 is SGHTA, CDR2 FQGNSA, per germline. V lost 3 bases to trimming and J lost 1 base; unmatched junction nucleotides: 5. CDR3 coding DNA: TGTGCCAGCAGCTTTCGCAGGGGGCGTTCTGGGGCCAACGTCCTGACTTTC. Its translation is CASSFRRGRSGANVLTF.

This clonotype was counted ten times or more. This chain joins TRBV11-2 and TRBJ1-1; the D is unclear. With 5 bases removed from V and 0 bases from J, the gap between germline ends came to 10 bases. This CDR3 region has 14 residues. CDR1 is SGHAT, CDR2 FQNNGV, per germline. The DNA of the CDR3 is TGTGCCAGCAGCCCCTGGACGGTGAACACTGAAGCTTTCTTT. Translated: CASSPWTVNTEAFF.

Ten or more counts support this clonotype. This chain connects TRBV7-8 to TRBJ2-5; maybe TRBD1 (6 bases). The CDR3 runs 15 residues. The V and J ends lost 4 bases and 2 bases respectively, with 14 bases between them. Germline CDR1 is SGHVS and CDR2 is FQNEAQ. CDR3 residues: CASSSRTAPQETQYF. The DNA for the CDR3 is TGTGCCAGCAGCTCCCGGACAGCCCCTCAAGAGACCCAGTACTTC.

This clonotype was observed at least ten times. This rearrangement joins TRBV7-2 to TRBJ1-2; possibly TRBD1 for D (6 bases). Trimming removed 5 bases at V and 4 bases at J, with 14 bases between. Germline loops: CDR1 SGHTA, CDR2 FQGNSA. The CDR3 runs 14 residues. This CDR3 reads CASSQHPTGYGYTF. The DNA of the CDR3 is TGTGCCAGCAGCCAACATCCGACAGGCTATGGCTACACCTTC.

This clonotype turned up a few times. The V gene is TRBV18, the J gene TRBJ2-7; 10 bases map to TRBD1. The ends lost 2 bases at V and 6 bases at J; junction bases unmatched: 4. Germline V gives CDR1 KGHSH, CDR2 LQKENI. The CDR3 runs 14 residues. The chain's CDR3 is CASSPGTGDFEQYF. In DNA form, the CDR3 reads TGTGCCAGCTCACCAGGGACAGGGGACTTCGAGCAGTACTTC. The full variable domain, with the rest looked up from reference TRBV18 and TRBJ2-7, is NAGVMQNPRHLVRRRGQEARLRCSPMKGHSHVYWYRQLPEEGLKFMVYLQKENIIDESGMPKERFSAEFPKEGPSILRIQQVVRGDSAAYFCASSPGTGDFEQYFGPGTRLTVT.

This clonotype was counted at least ten times. V gene TRBV12-3 or TRBV12-4 combines with J gene TRBJ2-7, with 15 bases lining up with TRBD2. This CDR3 region has 16 residues. V was clipped by 5 bases and J by 6 bases; unmatched bases: 8. The CDR3 region has the DNA TGTGCCAGCAGTAGAAACGGACTAGCGGGGGGGCTCGAGCAGTACTTC. Translating it yields CASSRNGLAGGLEQYF.

This clonotype was recorded at least ten times. The chain uses TRBV6-2 or TRBV6-3 and TRBJ2-1; possible D gene TRBD1, 6 bases. Germline-derived CDR1 and CDR2 are MNHEY and SVGEGT. Trimming took off 8 bases at V and 10 bases at J, with 18 bases between the two ends. The CDR3 spans 13 residues. CDR3: CASCPSTGYEQFF. The CDR3, as DNA: TGTGCCAGCTGCCCCTCGACAGGCTACGAGCAGTTCTTC.

The table lists this clonotype with many counts. The V call is TRBV7-6, the J call TRBJ2-1; D ambiguous. CDR1 is SGHVS, CDR2 FNYEAQ, per germline. Trimming left V 4 bases short and J 1 base short, with 11 bases between. The CDR3 is 15 residues long. CDR3: CASSWLGVSYNEQFF. The CDR3 bases are TGTGCCAGCAGCTGGTTAGGAGTGTCCTACAATGAGCAGTTCTTC.

This clonotype was observed at least ten times. One end of the junction does not line up with germline, which may come from a read error. The gene calls are TRBV7-2 and TRBJ2-7; D unclear. Germline V gene data show CDR1 as SGHTA and CDR2 as FQGNSA. The CDR3 covers 13 residues. CDR3 in DNA: TGTGCCAGCAGCTACACACCCCCCTACGGGCAGTACTTC. This gives the protein CASSYTPPYGQYF.

V gene TRBV5-1 combines with J gene TRBJ1-4; TRBD1 agrees at 7 bases. Germline lookup yields CDR1 SGHRS and CDR2 YFSETQ. The V segment lost 5 bases and the J segment 6 bases; nucleotides outside the gene matches: 10. This CDR3 spans 15 amino acids. Here the CDR3 reads CASSPRGRRDEKLFF. CDR3 DNA sequence: TGCGCCAGCAGTCCGAGGGGGCGTCGAGATGAAAAACTGTTTTTT.

This clonotype has ten or more counts. This chain connects TRBV7-8 to TRBJ2-5; D perhaps matches TRBD1 (5 bases). Germline lookup yields CDR1 SGHVS and CDR2 FQNEAQ. This CDR3 region has 17 residues. Trimming cost V 5 bases and J 5 bases, with 24 bases left between them. CDR3 sequence: CASSPTGATDFGETQYF. The CDR3 DNA is TGTGCCAGCAGCCCCACTGGGGCGACAGACTTTGGTGAGACCCAGTACTTC.

This clonotype appeared many times. The chain recombines TRBV12-3 or TRBV12-4 with TRBJ1-1; D is unclear. The CDR3 is 14 amino acids. Trimming stripped 5 bases from V and 1 base from J, with 11 bases between. The CDR3 here is CASSPRRTNTEAFF. CDR3 coding DNA: TGTGCCAGCAGTCCTAGGCGGACGAACACTGAAGCTTTCTTT.

This clonotype was found a few times. CDR3 sequence reads: CSVDVLATQETQYF. Here the CDR3 DNA reads TGCAGCGTTGATGTCCTAGCGACCCAAGAGACCCAGTACTTC. The rearrangement links TRBV29-1 to TRBJ2-5; possibly TRBD2 for D (6 bases). CDR3 length: 14 amino acids. Trimming removed 3 bases at V and 1 base at J, with 12 bases between. Germline CDR1 and CDR2: SQVTM and ANQGSEA.

This clonotype has only a few counts. This chain links TRBV27 with TRBJ1-6; D unclear. V lost 5 bases and J lost 10, with 15 bases in between. The CDR3 runs 14 residues. Per germline, CDR1 MNHEY and CDR2 SMNVEV (reference sequence). The CDR3 protein is CASSRQRTGSPLHF. DNA for the CDR3: TGTGCCAGCAGTAGACAACGAACCGGCTCACCCCTCCACTTT.

This clonotype appeared a few times. This chain links TRBV20-1 with TRBJ2-4, with unresolved D. V dropped 3 bases and J dropped 1 base, with 13 bases sitting between them. The germline V gene has CDR1 DFQATT and CDR2 SNEGSKA (reference sequence). The CDR3 sequence is 15 residues long. CDR3 region: CSASDPVSAKNIQYF. The CDR3 DNA reads TGCAGTGCTAGTGATCCAGTGTCGGCCAAAAACATTCAGTACTTC.

At least ten counts were recorded for this clonotype. This chain joins TRBV29-1 and TRBJ1-2; no clear D. The CDR3 runs 12 residues. The germline V gene encodes CDR1 SQVTM and CDR2 ANQGSEA. Trimming took 1 base from V and 4 from J, leaving 7 bases between them. DNA for the CDR3: TGCAGCGTTGAAGGGAGCGTCTATGGCTACACCTTC. This translates into CSVEGSVYGYTF.

This clonotype was picked up a small number of times. V and J are TRBV5-1 and TRBJ2-1; 9 bases line up with TRBD2. Unmatched junction bases numbered 4, after V lost 4 bases and J lost 2 bases. CDR1 and CDR2 from the germline V gene are SGHRS and YFSETQ. The CDR3 length is 15 residues. The CDR3 reads CASSPAGGTYNEQFF. In DNA, the CDR3 is TGCGCCAGCAGCCCGGCGGGGGGGACCTACAATGAGCAGTTCTTC. Complete variable domain (other parts from reference TRBV5-1 and TRBJ2-1): KAGVTQTPRYLIKTRGQQVTLSCSPISGHRSVSWYQQTPGQGLQFLFEYFSETQRNKGNFPGRFSGRQFSNSRSEMNVSTLELGDSALYLCASSPAGGTYNEQFFGPGTRLTVL.

This chain uses TRBV4-1 with TRBJ1-3; D remains unclear. Trimming stripped 1 base from V and 3 bases from J, with 10 bases between. The CDR3 is 15 residues long. The germline V gene has CDR1 MGHRA and CDR2 YSYEKL. CDR3 protein: CASSQVLAGGNTIYF. The CDR3 coding sequence is TGCGCCAGCAGCCAAGTGTTAGCGGGTGGAAACACCATATATTTT.